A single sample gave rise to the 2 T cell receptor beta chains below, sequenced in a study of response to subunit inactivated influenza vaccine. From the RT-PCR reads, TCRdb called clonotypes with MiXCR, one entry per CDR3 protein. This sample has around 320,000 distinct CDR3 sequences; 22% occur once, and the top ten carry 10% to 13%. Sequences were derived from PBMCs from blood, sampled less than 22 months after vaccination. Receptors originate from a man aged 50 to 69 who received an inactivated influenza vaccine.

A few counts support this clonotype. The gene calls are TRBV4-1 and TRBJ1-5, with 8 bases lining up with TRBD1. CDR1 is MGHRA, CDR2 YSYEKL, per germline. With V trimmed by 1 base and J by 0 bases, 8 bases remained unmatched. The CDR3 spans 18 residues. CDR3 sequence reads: CASSQVAGGRYSNQPQHF. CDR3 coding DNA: TGCGCCAGCAGCCAAGTGGCAGGGGGCCGTTATAGCAATCAGCCCCAGCATTTT.

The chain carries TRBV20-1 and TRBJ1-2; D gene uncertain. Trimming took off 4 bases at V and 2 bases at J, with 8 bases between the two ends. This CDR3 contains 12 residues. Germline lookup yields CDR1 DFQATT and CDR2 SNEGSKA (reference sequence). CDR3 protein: CSAITRNYGYTF. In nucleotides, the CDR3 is TGCAGTGCTATAACAAGGAACTATGGCTACACCTTC.